The sequence of this T cell receptor (beta chain) was determined in a study of beta chain features in type 1 diabetes. Findings and caveats of the study: Naive, central memory and Treg TCRB repertoires seemed to resemble each other more closely in patients than they did in healthy donors. A potential influence of HLA type upon TCRB rearrangement remained unresolved herein. People with Type 1 diabetes carried modestly yet significantly shorter TCRB CDR3s in all four CD4+ subsets.

Comments on this clone: Its cognate antigen is unknown.

Expressed TCRB transcripts were sequenced because the entire RNA isolate underwent reverse transcription. The data were produced by immunoSEQ multiplex PCR, yet TCRdb's version contains in-frame clones alone and is incomplete. The data hold around 240,000 clones, with 16% observed a single time. The receptor was isolated from a man between 25 and 39 years old with type 1 diabetes. The source material was naive CD4+ T cells from blood.

The CDR3 here is CAWSRQSNQPQHF. The CDR3 DNA reads TGTGCCTGGAGCCGACAGAGCAATCAGCCCCAGCATTTT. This sequence joins TRBV30 and TRBJ1-5; D is perhaps TRBD1 (5 bases). CDR3 length equals 13 residues. Trimming pared 3 bases from V and 1 base from J, leaving 7 bases between. CDR1 is GTSNPN and CDR2 is SVGIG in the germline V gene (reference sequence).